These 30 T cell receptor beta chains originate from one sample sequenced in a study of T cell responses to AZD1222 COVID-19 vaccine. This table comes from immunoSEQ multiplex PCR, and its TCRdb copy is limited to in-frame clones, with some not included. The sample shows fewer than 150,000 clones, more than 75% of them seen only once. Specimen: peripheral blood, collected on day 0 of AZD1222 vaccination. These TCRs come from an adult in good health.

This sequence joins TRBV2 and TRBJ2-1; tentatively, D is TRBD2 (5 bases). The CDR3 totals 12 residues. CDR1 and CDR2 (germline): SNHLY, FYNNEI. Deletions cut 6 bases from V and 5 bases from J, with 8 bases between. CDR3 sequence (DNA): TGTGCCAGCAGCGCCGGGAACAATGAGCAGTTCTTC. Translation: CASSAGNNEQFF.

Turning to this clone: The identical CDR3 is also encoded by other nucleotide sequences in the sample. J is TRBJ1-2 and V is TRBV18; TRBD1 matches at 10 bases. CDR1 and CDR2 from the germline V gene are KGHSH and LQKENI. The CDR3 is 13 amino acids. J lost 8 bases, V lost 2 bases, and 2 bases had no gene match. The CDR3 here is CASSPGQGEGYTF. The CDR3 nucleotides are TGTGCCAGCTCACCAGGACAGGGGGAAGGCTACACCTTC.

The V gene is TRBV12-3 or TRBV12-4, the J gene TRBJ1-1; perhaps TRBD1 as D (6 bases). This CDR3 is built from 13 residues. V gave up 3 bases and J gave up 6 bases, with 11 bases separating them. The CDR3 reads CASSLVRGAEAFF. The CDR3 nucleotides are TGTGCCAGCAGTTTGGTCAGGGGCGCTGAAGCTTTCTTT.

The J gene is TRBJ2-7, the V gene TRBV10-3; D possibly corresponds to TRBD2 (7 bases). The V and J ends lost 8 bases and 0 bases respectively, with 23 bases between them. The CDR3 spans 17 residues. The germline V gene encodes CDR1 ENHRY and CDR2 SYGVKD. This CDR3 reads CAISPGGGGDPSYEQYF. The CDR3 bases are TGTGCCATCTCTCCGGGGGGTGGGGGCGACCCCTCCTACGAGCAGTACTTC.

The CDR3 is CASSTGTDTQYF. In DNA, the CDR3 is TGTGCCAGCAGCACTGGAACAGATACGCAGTATTTT. V is TRBV11-3 and J is TRBJ2-3; D is ambiguous. CDR1 SGHNT and CDR2 YENEEA come from the germline V gene. The CDR3 extends over 12 amino acids. V shed 5 bases and J shed 3 bases, with 6 bases lying between them.

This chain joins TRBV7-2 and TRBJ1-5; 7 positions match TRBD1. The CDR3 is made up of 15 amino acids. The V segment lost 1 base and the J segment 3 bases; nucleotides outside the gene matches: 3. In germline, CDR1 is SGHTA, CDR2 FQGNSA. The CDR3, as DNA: TGTGCCAGCAGCTTAGTGGGACAGCTCAATCAGCCCCAGCATTTT. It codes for CASSLVGQLNQPQHF.

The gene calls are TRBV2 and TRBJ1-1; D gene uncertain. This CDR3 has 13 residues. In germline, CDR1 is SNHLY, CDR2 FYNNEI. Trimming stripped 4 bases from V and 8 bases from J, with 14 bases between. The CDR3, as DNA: TGTGCCAGCAGTGGGGAAGGGCTACCAGAAGCTTTCTTT. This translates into CASSGEGLPEAFF. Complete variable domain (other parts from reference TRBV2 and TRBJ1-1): EPEVTQTPSHQVTQMGQEVILRCVPISNHLYFYWYRQILGQKVEFLVSFYNNEISEKSEIFDDQFSVERPDGSNFTLKIRSTKLEDSAMYFCASSGEGLPEAFFGQGTRLTVV.

This CDR3 reads CASSLAAGRNEKLFF. CDR3 in DNA: TGCGCCAGCAGCTTGGCCGCGGGCCGTAATGAAAAACTGTTTTTT. The rearrangement joins TRBV5-1 to TRBJ1-4; D gene unclear. Germline assignment: CDR1 SGHRS and CDR2 YFSETQ. Trimming took off 0 bases at V and 4 bases at J, with 10 bases between the two ends. The CDR3 runs 15 residues.

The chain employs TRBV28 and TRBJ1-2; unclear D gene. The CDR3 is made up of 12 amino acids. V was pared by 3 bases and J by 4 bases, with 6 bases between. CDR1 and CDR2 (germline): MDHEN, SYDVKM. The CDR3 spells CASSFNGYGYTF. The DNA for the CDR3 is TGTGCCAGCAGTTTCAATGGCTATGGCTACACCTTC.

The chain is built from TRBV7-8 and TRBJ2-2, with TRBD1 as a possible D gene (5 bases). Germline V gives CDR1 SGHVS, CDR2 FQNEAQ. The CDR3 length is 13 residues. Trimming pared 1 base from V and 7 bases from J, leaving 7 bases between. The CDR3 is CASSLEGIGELFF. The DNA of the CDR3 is TGTGCCAGCAGCTTAGAGGGGATCGGGGAGCTGTTTTTT.

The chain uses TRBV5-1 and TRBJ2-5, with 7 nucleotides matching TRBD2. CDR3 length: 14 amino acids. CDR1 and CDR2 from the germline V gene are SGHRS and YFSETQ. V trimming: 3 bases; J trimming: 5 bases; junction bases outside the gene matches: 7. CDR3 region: CASSYAGVGETQYF. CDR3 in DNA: TGCGCCAGCAGCTATGCGGGAGTAGGGGAGACCCAGTACTTC.

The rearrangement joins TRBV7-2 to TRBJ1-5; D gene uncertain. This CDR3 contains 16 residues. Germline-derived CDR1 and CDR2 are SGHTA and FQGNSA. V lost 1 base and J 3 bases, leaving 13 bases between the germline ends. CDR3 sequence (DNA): TGTGCCAGCAGCTTAGGGAGTCAGATTTACAATCAGCCCCAGCATTTT. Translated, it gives CASSLGSQIYNQPQHF. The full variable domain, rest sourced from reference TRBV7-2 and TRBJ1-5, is GAGVSQSPSNKVTEKGKDVELRCDPISGHTALYWYRQSLGQGLEFLIYFQGNSAPDKSGLPSDRFSAERTGGSVSTLTIQRTQQEDSAVYLCASSLGSQIYNQPQHFGDGTRLSIL.

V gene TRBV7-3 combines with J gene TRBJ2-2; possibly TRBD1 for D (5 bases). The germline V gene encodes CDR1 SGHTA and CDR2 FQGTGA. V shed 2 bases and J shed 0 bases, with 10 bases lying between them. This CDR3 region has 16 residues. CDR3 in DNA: TGTGCCAGCAGCTTACAACAGGCCGCGAACACCGGGGAGCTGTTTTTT. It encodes CASSLQQAANTGELFF. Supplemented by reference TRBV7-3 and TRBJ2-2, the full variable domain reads GAGVSQTPSNKVTEKGKYVELRCDPISGHTALYWYRQSLGQGPEFLIYFQGTGAADDSGLPNDRFFAVRPEGSVSTLKIQRTERGDSAVYLCASSLQQAANTGELFFGEGSRLTVL.

The DNA for the CDR3 is TGTGCCAGCAGTTTACAGGGGGCGGTTAGCTATGGCTACACCTTC. Amino acid sequence: CASSLQGAVSYGYTF. The chain has TRBV6-5 and TRBJ1-2, with 9 bases matching TRBD1. Germline assignment: CDR1 MNHEY and CDR2 SVGAGI. The CDR3 is 15 amino acids. The V gene end was trimmed by 4 bases and the J gene end by 4 bases; junction bases not matched to a gene: 7.

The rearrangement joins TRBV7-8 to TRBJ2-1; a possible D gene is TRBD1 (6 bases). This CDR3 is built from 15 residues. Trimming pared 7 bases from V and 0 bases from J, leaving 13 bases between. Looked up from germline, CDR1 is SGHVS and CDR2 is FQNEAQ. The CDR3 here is CASTPDSHSYNEQFF. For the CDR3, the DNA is TGTGCCAGCACCCCGGACAGTCACTCCTACAATGAGCAGTTCTTC.

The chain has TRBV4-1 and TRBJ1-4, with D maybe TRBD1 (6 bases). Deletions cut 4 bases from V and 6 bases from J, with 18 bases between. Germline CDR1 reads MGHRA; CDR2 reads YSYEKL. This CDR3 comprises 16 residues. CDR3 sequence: CASSRPGQLLYEKLFF. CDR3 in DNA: TGCGCCAGCAGCCGCCCTGGACAGCTACTCTATGAAAAACTGTTTTTT.

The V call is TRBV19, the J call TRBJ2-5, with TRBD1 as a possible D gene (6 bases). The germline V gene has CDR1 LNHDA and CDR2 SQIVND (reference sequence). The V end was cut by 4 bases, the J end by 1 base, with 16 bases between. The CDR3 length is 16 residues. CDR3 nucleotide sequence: TGTGCCAGTAGTAGCCACAGGGAACTCTCCCAAGAGACCCAGTACTTC. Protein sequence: CASSSHRELSQETQYF. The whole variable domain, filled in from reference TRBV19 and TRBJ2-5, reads DGGITQSPKYLFRKEGQNVTLSCEQNLNHDAMYWYRQDPGQGLRLIYYSQIVNDFQKGDIAEGYSVSREKKESFPLTVTSAQKNPTAFYLCASSSHRELSQETQYFGPGTRLLVL.

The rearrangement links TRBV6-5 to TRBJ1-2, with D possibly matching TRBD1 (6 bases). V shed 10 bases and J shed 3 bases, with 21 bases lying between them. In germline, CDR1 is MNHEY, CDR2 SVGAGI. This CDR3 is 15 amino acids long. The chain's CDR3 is CATLRGRGAHYGYTF. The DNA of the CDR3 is TGTGCCACCCTCCGGGGTCGGGGGGCTCACTATGGCTACACCTTC.

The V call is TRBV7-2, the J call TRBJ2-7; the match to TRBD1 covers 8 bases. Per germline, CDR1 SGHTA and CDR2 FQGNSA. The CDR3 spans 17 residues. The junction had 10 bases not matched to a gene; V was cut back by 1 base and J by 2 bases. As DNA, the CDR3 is TGTGCCAGCAGCTTAGTAGGAGTAGGGGACAGGACCTACGAGCAGTACTTC. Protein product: CASSLVGVGDRTYEQYF.

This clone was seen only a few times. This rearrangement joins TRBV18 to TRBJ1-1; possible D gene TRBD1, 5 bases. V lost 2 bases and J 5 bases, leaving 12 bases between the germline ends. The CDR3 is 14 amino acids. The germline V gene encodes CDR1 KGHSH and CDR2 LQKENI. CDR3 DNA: TGTGCCAGCTCACCAGGAGGGGTTGGGACTGAAGCTTTCTTT. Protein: CASSPGGVGTEAFF.

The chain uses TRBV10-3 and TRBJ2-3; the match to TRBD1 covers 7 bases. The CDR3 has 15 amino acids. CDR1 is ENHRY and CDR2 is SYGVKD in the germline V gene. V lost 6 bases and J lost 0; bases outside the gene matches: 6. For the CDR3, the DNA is TGTGCCATCAGGGGACAGAGCTCTAGCACAGATACGCAGTATTTT. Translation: CAIRGQSSSTDTQYF.

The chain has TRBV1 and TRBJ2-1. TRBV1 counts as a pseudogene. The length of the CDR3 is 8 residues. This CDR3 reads CTSSFQFF. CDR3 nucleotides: TGCACCAGCAGCTTTCAGTTCTTC.

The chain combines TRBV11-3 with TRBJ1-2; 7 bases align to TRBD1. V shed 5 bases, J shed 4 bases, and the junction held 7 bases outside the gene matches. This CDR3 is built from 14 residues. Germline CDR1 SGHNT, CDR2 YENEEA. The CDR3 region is CASSLTGEGYGYTF. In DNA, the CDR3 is TGTGCCAGCAGCCTTACAGGGGAGGGCTATGGCTACACCTTC.

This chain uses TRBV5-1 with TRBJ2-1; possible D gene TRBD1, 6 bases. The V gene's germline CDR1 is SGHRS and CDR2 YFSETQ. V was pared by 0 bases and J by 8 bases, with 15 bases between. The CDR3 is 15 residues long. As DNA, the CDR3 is TGCGCCAGCAGCTTGGGGACAAGGTCAGGGGATGAGCAGTTCTTC. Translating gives CASSLGTRSGDEQFF. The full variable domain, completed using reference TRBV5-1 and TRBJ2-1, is KAGVTQTPRYLIKTRGQQVTLSCSPISGHRSVSWYQQTPGQGLQFLFEYFSETQRNKGNFPGRFSGRQFSNSRSEMNVSTLELGDSALYLCASSLGTRSGDEQFFGPGTRLTVL.

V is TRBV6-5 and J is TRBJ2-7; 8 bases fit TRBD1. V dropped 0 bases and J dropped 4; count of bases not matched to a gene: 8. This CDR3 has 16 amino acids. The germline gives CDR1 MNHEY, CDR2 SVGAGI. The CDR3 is CASSYSTGQEHYEQYF. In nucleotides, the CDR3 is TGTGCCAGCAGTTACTCGACGGGACAGGAGCATTACGAGCAGTACTTC.

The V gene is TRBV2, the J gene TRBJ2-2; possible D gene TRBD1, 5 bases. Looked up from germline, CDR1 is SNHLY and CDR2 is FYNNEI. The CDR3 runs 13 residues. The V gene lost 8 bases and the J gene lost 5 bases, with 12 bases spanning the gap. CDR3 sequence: CASGRDFTGELFF. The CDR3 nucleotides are TGTGCCAGCGGCAGGGATTTTACCGGGGAGCTGTTTTTT.

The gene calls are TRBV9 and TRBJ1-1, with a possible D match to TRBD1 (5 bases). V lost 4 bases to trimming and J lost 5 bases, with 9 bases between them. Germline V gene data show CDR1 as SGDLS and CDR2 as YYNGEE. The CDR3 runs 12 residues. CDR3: CASSIGGTEAFF. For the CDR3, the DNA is TGTGCCAGCAGCATTGGGGGTACTGAAGCTTTCTTT.

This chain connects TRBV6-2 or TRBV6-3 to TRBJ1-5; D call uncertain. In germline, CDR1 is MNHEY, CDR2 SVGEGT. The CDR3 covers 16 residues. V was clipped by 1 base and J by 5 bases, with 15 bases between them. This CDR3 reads CASSYLRTAIDQPQHF. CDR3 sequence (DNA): TGTGCCAGCAGTTACTTGAGGACGGCTATAGATCAGCCCCAGCATTTT.

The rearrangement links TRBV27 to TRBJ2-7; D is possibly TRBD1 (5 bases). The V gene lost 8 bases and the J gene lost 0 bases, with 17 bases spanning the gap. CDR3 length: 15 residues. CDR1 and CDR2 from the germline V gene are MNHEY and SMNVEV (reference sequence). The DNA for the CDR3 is TGTGCCAGCTCACGAAGGGGATCTAACTCCTACGAGCAGTACTTC. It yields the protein CASSRRGSNSYEQYF.

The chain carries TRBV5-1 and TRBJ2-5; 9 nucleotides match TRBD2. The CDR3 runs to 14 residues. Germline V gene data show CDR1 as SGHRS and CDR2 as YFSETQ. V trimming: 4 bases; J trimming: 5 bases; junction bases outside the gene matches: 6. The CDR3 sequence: CASSIGLAWETQYF. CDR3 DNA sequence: TGCGCCAGCAGCATAGGACTAGCGTGGGAGACCCAGTACTTC.